This T cell receptor beta chain is from a study of T-cell memory formation after mild COVID-19. In germline, CDR1 is SGHAT, CDR2 FQNNGV. V dropped 3 bases and J dropped 7; count of bases not matched to a gene: 10. The CDR3 is 16 residues long. MiXCR was run by TCRdb on the 5' RACE reads, yielding one entry per CDR3 protein. Altogether about 82,000 distinct CDR3 sequences are present, about 15% being singletons, with the ten largest covering 39%. V and J are TRBV11-2 and TRBJ2-2, with 8 bases matching TRBD2. Sequences were obtained from PBMCs or a T cell subset sorted from them (not recorded which). The clonotype was recovered from a young man who had mild COVID-19 (a few samples of this study predate the infection). Cell type and time point are not known. The CDR3: CASSFGAGVLGGELFF. The CDR3 DNA follows: TGTGCCAGCAGCTTCGGAGCGGGGGTCCTCGGCGGGGAGCTGTTTTTT.